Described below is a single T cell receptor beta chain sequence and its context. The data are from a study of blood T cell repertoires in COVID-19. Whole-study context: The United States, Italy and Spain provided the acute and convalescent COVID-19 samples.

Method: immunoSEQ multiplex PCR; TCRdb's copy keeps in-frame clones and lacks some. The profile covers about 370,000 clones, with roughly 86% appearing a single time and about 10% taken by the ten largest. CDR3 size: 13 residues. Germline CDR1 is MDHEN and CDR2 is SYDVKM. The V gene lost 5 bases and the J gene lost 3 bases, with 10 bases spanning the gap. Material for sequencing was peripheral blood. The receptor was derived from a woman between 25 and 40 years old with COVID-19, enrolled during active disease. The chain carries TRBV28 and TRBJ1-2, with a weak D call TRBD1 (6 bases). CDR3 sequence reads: CASSPGQYYGYTF. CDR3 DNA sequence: TGTGCCAGCAGTCCAGGACAGTACTATGGCTACACCTTC.